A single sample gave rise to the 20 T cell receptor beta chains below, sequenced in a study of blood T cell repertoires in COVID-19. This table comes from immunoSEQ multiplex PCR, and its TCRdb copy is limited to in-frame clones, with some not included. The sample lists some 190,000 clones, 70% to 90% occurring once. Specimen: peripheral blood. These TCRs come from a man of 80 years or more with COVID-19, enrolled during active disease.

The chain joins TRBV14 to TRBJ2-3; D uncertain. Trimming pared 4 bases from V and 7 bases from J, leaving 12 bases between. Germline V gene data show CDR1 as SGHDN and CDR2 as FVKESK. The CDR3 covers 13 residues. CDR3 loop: CASSPSSLNTQYF. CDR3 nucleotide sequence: TGTGCCAGCAGCCCGTCATCACTGAATACGCAGTATTTT.

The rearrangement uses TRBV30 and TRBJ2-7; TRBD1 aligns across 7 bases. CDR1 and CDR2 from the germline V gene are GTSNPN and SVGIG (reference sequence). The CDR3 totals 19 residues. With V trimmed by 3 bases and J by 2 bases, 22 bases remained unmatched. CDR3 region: CAWRPGTDREFGRAYEQYF. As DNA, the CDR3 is TGTGCCTGGAGGCCCGGTACAGACAGGGAATTTGGTAGGGCCTACGAGCAGTACTTC.

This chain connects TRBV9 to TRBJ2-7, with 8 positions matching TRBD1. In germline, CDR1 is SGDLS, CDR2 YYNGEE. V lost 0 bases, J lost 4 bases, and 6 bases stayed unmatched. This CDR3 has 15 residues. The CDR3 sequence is CASSVGAGGEYEQYF. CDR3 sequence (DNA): TGTGCCAGCAGCGTAGGAGCAGGGGGCGAGTACGAGCAGTACTTC.

Written as DNA, the CDR3 is TGTGCCAGCAGTGCCCAGGGTGCTGATCAGCCCCAGCATTTT. It is translated as CASSAQGADQPQHF. The gene calls are TRBV2 and TRBJ1-5; a possible D gene is TRBD1 (5 bases). This CDR3 has 14 amino acids. V lost 4 bases, J lost 5 bases, and 12 bases lay in between. The germline CDR1 and CDR2 sequences are SNHLY and FYNNEI.

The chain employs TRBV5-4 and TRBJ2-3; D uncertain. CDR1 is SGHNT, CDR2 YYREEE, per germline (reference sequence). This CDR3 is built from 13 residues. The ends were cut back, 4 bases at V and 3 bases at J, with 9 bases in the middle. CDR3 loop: CASSPVPTDTQYF. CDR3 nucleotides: TGTGCCAGCAGCCCTGTCCCGACAGATACGCAGTATTTT.

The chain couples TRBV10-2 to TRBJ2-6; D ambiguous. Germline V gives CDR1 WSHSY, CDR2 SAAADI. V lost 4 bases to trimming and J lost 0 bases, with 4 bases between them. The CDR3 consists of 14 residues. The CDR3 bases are TGCGCCAGCAGTGGGAGCTCTGGGGCCAACGTCCTGACTTTC. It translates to CASSGSSGANVLTF.

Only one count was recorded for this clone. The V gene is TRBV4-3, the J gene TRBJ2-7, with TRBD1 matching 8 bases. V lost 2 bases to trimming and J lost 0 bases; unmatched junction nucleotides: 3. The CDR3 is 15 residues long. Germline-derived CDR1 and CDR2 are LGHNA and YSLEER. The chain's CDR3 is CASSQNRGSSYEQYF. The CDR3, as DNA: TGCGCCAGCAGCCAAAACAGGGGGAGCTCCTACGAGCAGTACTTC.

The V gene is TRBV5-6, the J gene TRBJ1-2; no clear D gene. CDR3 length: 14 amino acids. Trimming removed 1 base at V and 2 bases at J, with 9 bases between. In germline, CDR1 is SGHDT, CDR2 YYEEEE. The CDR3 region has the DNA TGTGCCAGCAGCTTGTGGGAGGGAAACTATGGCTACACCTTC. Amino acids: CASSLWEGNYGYTF.

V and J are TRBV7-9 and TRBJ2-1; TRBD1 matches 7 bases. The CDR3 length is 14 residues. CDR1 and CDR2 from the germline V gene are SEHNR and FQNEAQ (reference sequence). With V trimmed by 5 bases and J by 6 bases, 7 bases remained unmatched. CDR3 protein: CASSPFDRANEQFF. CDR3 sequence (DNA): TGTGCCAGCAGCCCATTCGACAGGGCCAATGAGCAGTTCTTC.

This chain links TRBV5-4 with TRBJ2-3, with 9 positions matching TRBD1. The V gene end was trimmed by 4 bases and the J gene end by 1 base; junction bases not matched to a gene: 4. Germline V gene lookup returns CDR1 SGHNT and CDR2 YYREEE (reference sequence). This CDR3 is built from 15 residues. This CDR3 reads CASSPRQGGTDTQYF. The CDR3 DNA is TGTGCCAGCAGCCCAAGACAGGGGGGCACAGATACGCAGTATTTT.

The CDR3 region is CASSPLTESEQFF. DNA for the CDR3: TGTGCCAGCAGTCCTCTGACAGAATCTGAGCAGTTCTTC. The chain couples TRBV2 to TRBJ2-1, with D possibly matching TRBD1 (5 bases). From germline, CDR1 is SNHLY and CDR2 FYNNEI. This CDR3 has 13 residues. Trimming took off 5 bases at V and 9 bases at J, with 14 bases between the two ends.

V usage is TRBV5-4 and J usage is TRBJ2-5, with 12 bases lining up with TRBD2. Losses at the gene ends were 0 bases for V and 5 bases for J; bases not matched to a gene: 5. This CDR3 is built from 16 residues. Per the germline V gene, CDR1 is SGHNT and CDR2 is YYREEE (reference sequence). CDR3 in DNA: TGTGCCAGCAGCTTGGTGCCTAGCGGGGGGGTCGAGACCCAGTACTTC. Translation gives CASSLVPSGGVETQYF.

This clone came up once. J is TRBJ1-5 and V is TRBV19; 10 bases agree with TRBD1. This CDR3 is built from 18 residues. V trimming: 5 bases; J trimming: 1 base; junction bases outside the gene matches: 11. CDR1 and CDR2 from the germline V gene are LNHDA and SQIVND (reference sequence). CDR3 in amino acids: CASSPGARGQGSNQPQHF. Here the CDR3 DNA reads TGTGCCAGTAGTCCCGGGGCCAGGGGACAGGGGAGCAATCAGCCCCAGCATTTT.

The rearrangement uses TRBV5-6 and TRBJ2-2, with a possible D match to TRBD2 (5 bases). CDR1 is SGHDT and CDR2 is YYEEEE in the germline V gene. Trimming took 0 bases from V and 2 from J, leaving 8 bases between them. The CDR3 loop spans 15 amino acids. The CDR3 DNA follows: TGTGCCAGCAGCTTGGTCAGCGGAAACACCGGGGAGCTGTTTTTT. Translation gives CASSLVSGNTGELFF.

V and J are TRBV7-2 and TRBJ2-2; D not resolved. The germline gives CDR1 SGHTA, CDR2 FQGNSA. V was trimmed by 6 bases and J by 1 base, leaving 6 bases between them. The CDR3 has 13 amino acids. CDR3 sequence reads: CASSSLNTGELFF. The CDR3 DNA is TGTGCCAGCAGTTCTCTGAACACCGGGGAGCTGTTTTTT. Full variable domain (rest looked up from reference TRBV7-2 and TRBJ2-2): GAGVSQSPSNKVTEKGKDVELRCDPISGHTALYWYRQSLGQGLEFLIYFQGNSAPDKSGLPSDRFSAERTGGSVSTLTIQRTQQEDSAVYLCASSSLNTGELFFGEGSRLTVL.

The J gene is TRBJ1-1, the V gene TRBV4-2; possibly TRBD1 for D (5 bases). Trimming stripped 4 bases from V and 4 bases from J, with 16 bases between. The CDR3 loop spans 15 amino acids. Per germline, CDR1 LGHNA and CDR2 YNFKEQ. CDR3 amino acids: CASSLLGGAGTEAFF. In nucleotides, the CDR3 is TGTGCCAGCAGCCTCCTAGGAGGGGCCGGCACTGAAGCTTTCTTT.

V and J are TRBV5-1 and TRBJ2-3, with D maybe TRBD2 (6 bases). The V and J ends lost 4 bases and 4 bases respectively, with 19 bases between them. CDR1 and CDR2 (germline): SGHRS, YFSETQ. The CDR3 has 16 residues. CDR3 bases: TGCGCCAGCAGCCACTTACGGGGGATCTACGCAGATACGCAGTATTTT. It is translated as CASSHLRGIYADTQYF. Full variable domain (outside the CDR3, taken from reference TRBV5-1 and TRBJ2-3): KAGVTQTPRYLIKTRGQQVTLSCSPISGHRSVSWYQQTPGQGLQFLFEYFSETQRNKGNFPGRFSGRQFSNSRSEMNVSTLELGDSALYLCASSHLRGIYADTQYFGPGTRLTVL.

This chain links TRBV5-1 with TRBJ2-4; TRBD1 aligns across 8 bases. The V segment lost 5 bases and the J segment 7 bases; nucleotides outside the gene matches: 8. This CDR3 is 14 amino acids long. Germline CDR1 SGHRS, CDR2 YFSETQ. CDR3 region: CASSPTGEENIQYF. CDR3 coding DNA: TGCGCCAGCAGTCCGACAGGGGAGGAGAACATTCAGTACTTC.

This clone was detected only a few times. The DNA for the CDR3 is TGTGCCAGCAGCGCCCAAGGAGGTTTGGGTGAAAAACTGTTTTTT. This gives the protein CASSAQGGLGEKLFF. The rearrangement uses TRBV11-1 and TRBJ1-4; D ambiguous. The CDR3 consists of 15 residues. The V end lost 5 bases, the J end lost 7 bases, and 17 bases lay between the germline ends. CDR1 is SGHAT, CDR2 FQDESV, per germline (reference sequence).

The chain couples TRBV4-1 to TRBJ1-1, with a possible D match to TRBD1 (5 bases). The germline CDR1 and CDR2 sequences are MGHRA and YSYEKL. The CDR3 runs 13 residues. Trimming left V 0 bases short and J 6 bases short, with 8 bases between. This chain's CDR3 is CASSQDRVPEAFF. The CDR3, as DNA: TGCGCCAGCAGCCAAGACAGGGTCCCTGAAGCTTTCTTT.